This T cell receptor (beta chain) was found in a study of blood T cell repertoires in COVID-19. Trimming shortened V by 0 bases and J by 8 bases, and 13 bases separated the two germline ends. The CDR3 loop spans 14 amino acids. CDR1 and CDR2 from the germline V gene are MNHEY and SVGAGI. In assigning cohorts, the study relied on participant-reported clinical history. In the original workflow: The authors estimated nucleated cell counts from reference gene primer amplification. Profiled with immunoSEQ multiplex PCR; TCRdb holds only in-frame clones, not every one. That table supplies the V and J calls and clone size; D and trimming were determined from the DNA. The table lists approximately 150,000 clones, more than 75% of them singletons.

Sequencing input: PBMCs or T cells enriched from blood (not recorded which). The receptor was isolated from a middle-aged man who had recovered from COVID-19. This rearrangement joins TRBV6-5 to TRBJ1-2, with D hard to call. CDR3 bases: TGTGCCAGCAGTTACTCGTGGGGAGGTGGAGGCTACACCTTC. As protein: CASSYSWGGGGYTF.